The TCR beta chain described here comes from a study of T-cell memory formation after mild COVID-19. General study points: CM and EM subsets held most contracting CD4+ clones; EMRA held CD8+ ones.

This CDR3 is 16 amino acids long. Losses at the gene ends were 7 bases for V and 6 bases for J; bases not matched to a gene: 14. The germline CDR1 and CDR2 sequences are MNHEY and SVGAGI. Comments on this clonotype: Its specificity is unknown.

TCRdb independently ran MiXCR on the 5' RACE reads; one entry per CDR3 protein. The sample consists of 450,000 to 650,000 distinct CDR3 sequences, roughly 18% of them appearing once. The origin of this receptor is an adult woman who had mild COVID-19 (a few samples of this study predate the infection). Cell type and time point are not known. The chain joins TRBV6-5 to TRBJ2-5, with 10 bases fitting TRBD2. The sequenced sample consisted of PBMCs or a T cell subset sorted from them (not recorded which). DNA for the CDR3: TGTGCCAGCACAAAGCCCGCAGCGGGGGGGCGAAAGACCCAGTACTTC. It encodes CASTKPAAGGRKTQYF.